The T cell receptor beta chain under discussion was sequenced for a study of blood T cell repertoires in COVID-19. Study summary: Researchers got acute and convalescent COVID-19 samples from the United States, Italy and Spain. Sources were T cells, B-cell-depleted T cells, or PBMCs; the material itself was cDNA or gDNA.

In the study's own analysis: It was from reference gene primer amplification that nucleated cell counts were estimated. TCRdb's copy holds only in-frame clones and misses some; the assay was immunoSEQ multiplex PCR. V, J and clone size reflect that table, while D and trimming were determined from the DNA. Seen here are around 100,000 clones, around 90% observed once, and the top ten hold about a sixth. Trimming pared 0 bases from V and 5 bases from J, leaving 11 bases between. In germline, CDR1 is SGHRS, CDR2 YFSETQ. The CDR3 totals 15 residues. The receptor comes from a woman over 75 in a cohort sampled during active COVID-19. The material sequenced was peripheral blood. The chain couples TRBV5-1 to TRBJ2-2; a possible D gene is TRBD1 (5 bases). CDR3 protein: CASSLADRGTGELFF. The CDR3 DNA reads as TGCGCCAGCAGCTTGGCCGACAGAGGTACCGGGGAGCTGTTTTTT. Together with reference TRBV5-1 and TRBJ2-2, the CDR3 gives the full variable domain: KAGVTQTPRYLIKTRGQQVTLSCSPISGHRSVSWYQQTPGQGLQFLFEYFSETQRNKGNFPGRFSGRQFSNSRSEMNVSTLELGDSALYLCASSLADRGTGELFFGEGSRLTVL.